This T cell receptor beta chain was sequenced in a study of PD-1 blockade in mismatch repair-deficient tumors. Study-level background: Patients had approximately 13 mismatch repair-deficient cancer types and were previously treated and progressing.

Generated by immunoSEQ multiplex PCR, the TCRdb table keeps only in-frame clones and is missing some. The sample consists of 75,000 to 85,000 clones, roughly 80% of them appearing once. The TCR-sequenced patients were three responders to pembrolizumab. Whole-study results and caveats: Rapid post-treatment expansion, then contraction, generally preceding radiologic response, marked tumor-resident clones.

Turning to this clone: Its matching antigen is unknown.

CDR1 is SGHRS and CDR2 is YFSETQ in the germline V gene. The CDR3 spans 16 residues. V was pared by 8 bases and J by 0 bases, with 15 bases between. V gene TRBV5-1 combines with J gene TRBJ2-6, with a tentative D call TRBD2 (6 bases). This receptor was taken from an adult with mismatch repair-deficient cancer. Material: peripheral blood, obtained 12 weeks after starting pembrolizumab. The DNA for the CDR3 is TGCGCCAGTGGGGGGACCGCCGACTCTGGGGCCAACGTCCTGACTTTC. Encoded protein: CASGGTADSGANVLTF.